Listed below are T cell receptor beta chains from one sample, sequenced in a study of T cell changes during pregnancy in multiple sclerosis. TCRdb keeps only in-frame clones here, not all; method: immunoSEQ multiplex PCR. The sample records around 48,000 clones, approximately 88% being singletons. The sequenced sample was CD4+ T cells from peripheral blood mononuclear cells, obtained in the second trimester of pregnancy. The receptors shown here come from a female donor with multiple sclerosis, enrolled in a pregnancy study. The CDR3 runs from the conserved cysteine through the conserved F or W. Fields, in order: clone size, J gene, V gene, D gene, CDR3 DNA, CDR3 protein. The D gene is left open where the match is weak. Some rows mark clone size as missing; the rest say once, few, many or name a class of expanded clone.

>NA|TRBJ2-7|TRBV5-1|NA
TGCGCCAGCAGCTTGCCGACTTCAACCTACGAGCAGTACTTC
CASSLPTSTYEQYF
>NA|TRBJ1-2|TRBV28|TRBD1
TGTGCCAGCACCCCCCCCCGGACAGGGGGCGGTGGCTACACCTTC
CASTPPRTGGGGYTF
>NA|TRBJ1-5|TRBV5-1|NA
TGCGCCAGCAGCTTGGCCGACAGTCACAATCAGCCCCAGCATTTT
CASSLADSHNQPQHF
>NA|TRBJ2-6|TRBV19|NA
TGTGCCAGTTCTCGTGGAGGCATTACTGGGGCCAACGTCCTGACTTTC
CASSRGGITGANVLTF
>NA|TRBJ2-7|TRBV5-1|TRBD2
TGCGCCAGCAGCCGGGGGGGGGCCCACTCCTACGAGCAGTACTTC
CASSRGGAHSYEQYF
>NA|TRBJ2-7|TRBV7-2|NA
TGTGCCAGCAGCTTAGGAGGGCTAGGCGAGCAGTACTTC
CASSLGGLGEQYF
>NA|TRBJ1-1|TRBV27|TRBD1
TGTGCCAGCAGGCATACTACAGGGGACACTGAAGCTTTCTTT
CASRHTTGDTEAFF
>NA|TRBJ2-3|TRBV9|TRBD2
TGTGCCAGCAGCTTGGGACTAGCGGGGAACACAGATACGCAGTATTTT
CASSLGLAGNTDTQYF
>once|TRBJ1-5|TRBV4-2|TRBD1
TGTGCCAGCAGCCAACTACAGGGGGGCAATCAGCCCCAGCATTTT
CASSQLQGGNQPQHF
>NA|TRBJ2-5|TRBV14|NA
TGTGCCAGCAGCCCGACTAGGGAGACCCAGTACTTC
CASSPTRETQYF
>NA|TRBJ2-5|TRBV7-2|NA
TGTGCCAGCAGCTTAGCTGGGGGGGCTAGCTTCTTCGGCGAGACCCAGTACTTC
CASSLAGGASFFGETQYF
>few|TRBJ2-7|TRBV18|TRBD2
TGTGCCAGCTCACCAGGGACTAGCGGACCCTACGAGCAGTACTTC
CASSPGTSGPYEQYF
>NA|TRBJ2-1|TRBV19|NA
TGTGCCAGTAGTGAATACTCGAGCTCCTACAATGAGCAGTTCTTC
CASSEYSSSYNEQFF
>NA|TRBJ2-5|TRBV2|NA
TGTGCCAGCAGGGAGGTCGAGACCCAGTACTTC
CASREVETQYF
>once|TRBJ1-1|TRBV5-6|TRBD1
TGTGCCAGCAGCGCCCGACAGGGCATGAACACTGAAGCTTTCTTT
CASSARQGMNTEAFF
>NA|TRBJ2-5|TRBV5-1|TRBD2
TGCGCCAGCAGCTCCCCCGAGCGGGGTGAAGAGACCCAGTACTTC
CASSSPERGEETQYF
>NA|TRBJ2-4|TRBV6-5|TRBD1
TGTGCCAGCAGTGGGACAGGGGCCGCCAAAAACATTCAGTACTTC
CASSGTGAAKNIQYF
>NA|TRBJ1-1|TRBV6-1|TRBD1
TGTGCCAGCAGTGAAGCAGGGGGCCGGAACACTGAAGCTTTCTTT
CASSEAGGRNTEAFF
>NA|TRBJ2-7|TRBV5-1|TRBD2
TGCGCCAGCAGCTTGGTAGTAGCGGGAGGGGCATTCTCCTACGAGCAGTACTTC
CASSLVVAGGAFSYEQYF
>NA|TRBJ1-2|TRBV30|NA
TGTGCCTGGAGTGCCACCTCCGGGTATGGCTACACCTTC
CAWSATSGYGYTF
>NA|TRBJ2-7|TRBV5-4|NA
TGTGCCAGCAGCTTGGAAGCAGGAAAATACTACGAGCAGTACTTC
CASSLEAGKYYEQYF
>NA|TRBJ2-5|TRBV18|NA
TGTGCCAGCTCACCACTGGACTCTCTCGGGGAGACCCAGTACTTC
CASSPLDSLGETQYF
>many|TRBJ2-7|TRBV4-1|TRBD2
TGCGCCAGCAGCCAAGATGGTCTAGCGGGAGTGGAGCAGTACTTC
CASSQDGLAGVEQYF
>NA|TRBJ2-5|TRBV5-1|NA
TGCGCCAGCAGCTTGCTGGGGGAGGTCCTCCAAGAGACCCAGTACTTC
CASSLLGEVLQETQYF
>NA|TRBJ1-1|TRBV19|NA
TGTGCCAGTAGTGCGACAGGAAAGAACACTGAAGCTTTCTTT
CASSATGKNTEAFF
>NA|TRBJ2-3|TRBV29-1|TRBD2
TGCAGCGTTGAAGATCCCAGACTAGCGGGAGTTAGGGATACGCAGTATTTT
CSVEDPRLAGVRDTQYF
>NA|TRBJ1-2|TRBV7-8|NA
TGTGCCAGCAGTGGACAACCCTATGGCTACACCTTC
CASSGQPYGYTF
>NA|TRBJ2-7|TRBV28|TRBD1
TGTGCCAGCAGTCCCCCCGGGACAGGAAGACCCTACGAGCAGTACTTC
CASSPPGTGRPYEQYF
>NA|TRBJ1-2|TRBV5-4|TRBD1
TGTGCCAGCAGCAACAGGGGACAGGGCTATGGCTACACCTTC
CASSNRGQGYGYTF
>NA|TRBJ2-5|TRBV5-1|TRBD1
TGCGCCAGCAGTAAGACAGGGGGCGAGGAGACCCAGTACTTC
CASSKTGGEETQYF
>NA|TRBJ2-7|TRBV2|NA
TGTGCCAGCAGTGGGGCCCCCTACGAGCAGTACTTC
CASSGAPYEQYF
>NA|TRBJ2-1|TRBV7-9|NA
TGTGCCAGCAGGAGTACTGAGCAGTTCTTC
CASRSTEQFF
>NA|TRBJ2-3|TRBV5-4|TRBD2
TGTGCCAGCAGCCCCCAACTAGCGGGAGCGTCAGATACGCAGTATTTT
CASSPQLAGASDTQYF
>NA|TRBJ2-5|TRBV2|TRBD2
TGTGCCAGCACCGCTAGCGGGAGAGAGACCCAGTACTTC
CASTASGRETQYF
>NA|TRBJ1-2|TRBV27|TRBD1
TGTGCCAGCAGTTCCGGACAGGCCATCTATGGCTACACCTTC
CASSSGQAIYGYTF
>NA|TRBJ1-4|TRBV29-1|NA
TGCAGCGTCACAACTAATGAAAAACTGTTTTTT
CSVTTNEKLFF
>NA|TRBJ2-7|TRBV18|NA
TGTGCCAGCTCCCCTCTTGAGGGTTCCTACGAGCAGTACTTC
CASSPLEGSYEQYF
>NA|TRBJ2-1|TRBV7-3|TRBD2
TGTGCCAGCAGCTTACAGAGCGGGATTGAGGGCAATGAGCAGTTCTTC
CASSLQSGIEGNEQFF
>NA|TRBJ2-3|TRBV5-1|TRBD2
TGCGCCAGCAGCTTACTAGCGGGAGGGACTCATACGCAGTATTTT
CASSLLAGGTHTQYF
>NA|TRBJ2-3|TRBV7-9|NA
TGTGCCAGCAGCTCCAGTACGCAGTATTTT
CASSSSTQYF
>NA|TRBJ2-1|TRBV6-5|TRBD2
TGTGCCAGCAGTTACGCGGGAGGAACCTACAATGAGCAGTTCTTC
CASSYAGGTYNEQFF
>NA|TRBJ2-7|TRBV6-4|NA
TGTGCCAGCCCCAGCGGTTACGAGCAGTACTTC
CASPSGYEQYF
>NA|TRBJ1-1|TRBV10-3|TRBD1
TGTGCCATCAGCCGCGGACAGGGGGCGACCACTGAAGCTTTCTTT
CAISRGQGATTEAFF
>NA|TRBJ1-2|TRBV7-9|NA
TGTGCCAGCAGCTTAGACGGGAGCCTCTATGGCTACACCTTC
CASSLDGSLYGYTF
>NA|TRBJ1-5|TRBV6-5|NA
TGTGCCAGCAGTTCCTACAGTGGAGAGGGGCCCCAGCATTTT
CASSSYSGEGPQHF
>NA|TRBJ2-7|TRBV5-6|TRBD1
TGTGCCAGCAGCTTGGTCGGGACAGGGGGATCCTTTGAGCAGTACTTC
CASSLVGTGGSFEQYF
>NA|TRBJ2-7|TRBV29-1|TRBD2
TGCAGCGTTGAAGATTGGAGCGGGAGGGCTCGGGAGCAGTACTTC
CSVEDWSGRAREQYF